This T cell receptor beta chain was captured by sequencing in a study of monozygotic twins with inflammatory bowel disease. TCRdb reprocessed the 5' RACE reads, with one entry per CDR3 protein and no DNA. This table lists fewer than 150,000 distinct CDR3 sequences. CDR1 SGHRS and CDR2 YFSETQ come from the germline V gene. The CDR3 runs 16 residues. This chain links TRBV5-1 with TRBJ1-1; absent DNA, TCRdb's TRBD1 call cannot be checked. The sequenced sample was blood. The TCR comes from a human donor with ulcerative colitis or Crohn's disease, or a healthy co-twin of an affected twin (not recorded which). The CDR3 loop is CASSLAQGGAYTEAFF. Based on the CDR3 plus reference TRBV5-1 and TRBJ1-1, the full variable domain is KAGVTQTPRYLIKTRGQQVTLSCSPISGHRSVSWYQQTPGQGLQFLFEYFSETQRNKGNFPGRFSGRQFSNSRSEMNVSTLELGDSALYLCASSLAQGGAYTEAFFGQGTRLTVV.